The next 29 T cell receptor beta chains were all read from a single sample in a study of Ad26.COV2.S vaccination and SARS-CoV-2 variants. Measured with immunoSEQ multiplex PCR; TCRdb has only the in-frame clones, and not every one. Among about 400,000 clones, roughly nine tenths were seen once, and the ten largest hold 3% to 4.5%. The treatment denotes: roughly 20 received Ad26.COV2.S at low or high dose, single or two shots; several received placebo; per-sample allocation not given. Collection of samples fell on day 63 after the first vaccine or placebo injection. The specimen comprised peripheral blood, sampled in a trial of Ad26.COV2.S vaccine versus placebo. The receptors stem from a person aged 18-60 years who received the Ad26.COV2.S COVID-19 vaccine or a placebo.

The chain combines TRBV11-2 with TRBJ2-3; unclear D gene. Germline CDR1 SGHAT, CDR2 FQNNGV. V lost 0 bases to trimming and J lost 1 base, with 2 bases between them. There are 13 residues in the CDR3. CDR3 protein: CASSLERTDTQYF. Written as DNA, the CDR3 is TGTGCCAGCAGCTTAGAACGCACAGATACGCAGTATTTT.

The V call is TRBV6-5, the J call TRBJ1-3; unclear D gene. The germline V gene encodes CDR1 MNHEY and CDR2 SVGAGI. The V end lost 10 bases, the J end lost 2 bases, and 6 bases lay between the germline ends. The CDR3 spans 11 residues. The CDR3 sequence is CATGTGNTIYF. The CDR3 bases are TGTGCCACCGGTACTGGAAACACCATATATTTT.

The rearrangement joins TRBV27 to TRBJ1-1, with D possibly being TRBD1 (5 bases). CDR1 and CDR2 from the germline V gene are MNHEY and SMNVEV (reference sequence). Between the trimmed V and J ends, which lost 7 bases and 3 bases, there was a span of 18 bases. This CDR3 is built from 15 residues. CDR3 bases: TGTGCCAGCATCAGTCGACCAGGGAGGGACACTGAAGCTTTCTTT. This gives the protein CASISRPGRDTEAFF.

The chain recombines TRBV15 with TRBJ2-7; D remains ambiguous. The CDR3 is made up of 14 amino acids. The germline gives CDR1 LNHNV, CDR2 YYDKDF (reference sequence). V lost 1 base and J 0 bases, leaving 7 bases between the germline ends. For the CDR3, the DNA is TGTGCCACCAGCAGAGGCAAAGGCTCCTACGAGCAGTACTTC. Protein: CATSRGKGSYEQYF.

This chain uses TRBV5-4 with TRBJ1-1; maybe TRBD1 (6 bases). V gave up 4 bases and J gave up 4 bases, with 17 bases separating them. The germline V gene encodes CDR1 SGHNT and CDR2 YYREEE (reference sequence). The length of the CDR3 is 15 residues. CDR3 loop: CASSVDRLRGTEAFF. CDR3 DNA sequence: TGTGCCAGCAGCGTCGACAGGTTGAGAGGCACTGAAGCTTTCTTT.

The V gene is TRBV6-5, the J gene TRBJ2-7; D is undetermined. The germline V and J ends were trimmed by 2 bases and 5 bases, with 13 bases remaining between them. The CDR3 contains 14 residues. In germline, CDR1 is MNHEY, CDR2 SVGAGI. The CDR3 coding sequence is TGTGCCAGCAGTTACGATGGCCTATCGGACGAGCAGTACTTC. This sequence encodes CASSYDGLSDEQYF.

This clone was seen ten or more times. The rearrangement joins TRBV18 to TRBJ1-1; tentative D call: TRBD1 (6 bases). V lost 2 bases and J lost 4, with 17 bases in between. Germline CDR1 is KGHSH and CDR2 is LQKENI. The CDR3 is 16 amino acids. The CDR3 nucleotides read TGTGCCAGCTCACCAGGGGGACGACAGGAGGGCACTGAAGCTTTCTTT. Amino acids: CASSPGGRQEGTEAFF.

This clone came up a few times. This chain uses TRBV9 with TRBJ1-6; D ambiguous. Germline V CDR1 and CDR2: SGDLS, YYNGEE. Trimming removed 0 bases from V and 11 bases from J, with 12 bases in between. The CDR3 is 14 amino acids. The CDR3 region is CASSVGESLPPLHF. The DNA of the CDR3 is TGTGCCAGCAGCGTAGGGGAGTCCTTGCCACCCCTCCACTTT.

The V call is TRBV2, the J call TRBJ1-2; 8 bases align to TRBD1. CDR1 is SNHLY and CDR2 is FYNNEI in the germline V gene. The CDR3 length is 11 residues. V shed 9 bases and J 10 bases; nucleotides not matched to a gene: 7. The CDR3 DNA sequence: TGTGCCAGTGGACAGGGCCCGGTCTACACCTTC. Residues: CASGQGPVYTF.

This clone showed up just a few times. This chain joins TRBV7-8 and TRBJ1-6, with D unresolved. The germline CDR1 and CDR2 sequences are SGHVS and FQNEAQ. V lost 1 base and J 3 bases, leaving 7 bases between the germline ends. This CDR3 region has 15 residues. DNA for the CDR3: TGTGCCAGCAGCTTAGGCGAGTTCTATAATTCACCCCTCCACTTT. It yields the protein CASSLGEFYNSPLHF.

The V call is TRBV9, the J call TRBJ2-3; TRBD2 matches at 9 bases. The CDR3 covers 18 residues. The V gene's germline CDR1 is SGDLS and CDR2 YYNGEE. Trimming took 0 bases from V and 2 from J; bases not matched to a gene: 10. CDR3 sequence (DNA): TGTGCCAGCAGCGTAGTAGGCGGGGGGGCTGCTAACACAGATACGCAGTATTTT. Protein sequence: CASSVVGGGAANTDTQYF. Together with reference TRBV9 and TRBJ2-3, the CDR3 gives the full variable domain: DSGVTQTPKHLITATGQRVTLRCSPRSGDLSVYWYQQSLDQGLQFLIQYYNGEERAKGNILERFSAQQFPDLHSELNLSSLELGDSALYFCASSVVGGGAANTDTQYFGPGTRLTVL.

The chain employs TRBV19 and TRBJ2-5; the match to TRBD1 covers 8 bases. The V segment lost 3 bases and the J segment 4 bases; nucleotides outside the gene matches: 4. The CDR3 spans 14 residues. CDR1 and CDR2 (germline): LNHDA, SQIVND (reference sequence). The CDR3 nucleotides read TGTGCCAGTAGTATGGGCAGGGGGCCAGAGACCCAGTACTTC. Its translation: CASSMGRGPETQYF.

The rearrangement links TRBV12-3 or TRBV12-4 to TRBJ1-2; 7 bases line up with TRBD1. The CDR3 extends over 13 amino acids. V was pared by 7 bases and J by 3 bases, with 5 bases of the junction left unmatched. The CDR3 is CASTKGTDYGYTF. As DNA, the CDR3 is TGTGCCAGCACCAAGGGGACAGACTATGGCTACACCTTC.

CDR3 in DNA: TGTGCCTGGGGATCGGGAATCCACGAAAACATTCAGTACTTC. This gives the protein CAWGSGIHENIQYF. The chain is built from TRBV30 and TRBJ2-4; perhaps TRBD2 as D (5 bases). The V end was cut by 5 bases, the J end by 5 bases, with 16 bases between. This CDR3 spans 14 amino acids. The germline V gene encodes CDR1 GTSNPN and CDR2 SVGIG (reference sequence).

The chain uses TRBV5-1 and TRBJ1-1, with D possibly matching TRBD1 (6 bases). This CDR3 comprises 15 residues. V dropped 2 bases and J dropped 4 bases, with 15 bases sitting between them. The V gene's germline CDR1 is SGHRS and CDR2 YFSETQ. CDR3 nucleotide sequence: TGCGCCAGCAGCTTCACCCGAGGGGGTTTCACTGAAGCTTTCTTT. Translated, it gives CASSFTRGGFTEAFF.

This clone was recorded once. The chain carries TRBV4-1 and TRBJ1-5; D perhaps matches TRBD1 (5 bases). The ends were cut back, 5 bases at V and 2 bases at J, with 10 bases in the middle. Germline V gene data show CDR1 as MGHRA and CDR2 as YSYEKL. This CDR3 contains 14 residues. CDR3 sequence (DNA): TGCGCCAGCAGCAGCGGGACGGGCAATCAGCCCCAGCATTTT. This sequence encodes CASSSGTGNQPQHF.

The sample holds one count of this clone. This chain joins TRBV4-3 and TRBJ2-5; D remains unclear. This CDR3 comprises 13 residues. V gave up 0 bases and J gave up 7 bases, with 9 bases separating them. Germline V CDR1 and CDR2: LGHNA, YSLEER. The CDR3 DNA reads TGCGCCAGCAGCCAAGATGGGGTTTTGACCCAGTACTTC. Its translation is CASSQDGVLTQYF.

The CDR3 protein is CAIQAGGDEKLFF. In DNA form, the CDR3 reads TGTGCCATCCAGGCGGGAGGCGATGAAAAACTGTTTTTT. V and J are TRBV10-3 and TRBJ1-4; D is unclear. Trimming took off 8 bases at V and 6 bases at J, with 13 bases between the two ends. The CDR3 totals 13 residues. Germline loops: CDR1 ENHRY, CDR2 SYGVKD.

The chain employs TRBV10-2 and TRBJ1-1, with D hard to call. Germline-derived CDR1 and CDR2 are WSHSY and SAAADI. The ends were cut back, 10 bases at V and 3 bases at J, with 12 bases in the middle. CDR3 size: 12 residues. The CDR3 region is CATARGDTEAFF. For the CDR3, the DNA is TGCGCCACCGCCCGGGGTGACACTGAAGCTTTCTTT.

This clone appeared a single time. The same CDR3 is also encoded by other DNA sequences in this sample. The rearrangement links TRBV14 to TRBJ1-2; D call uncertain. The CDR3 runs to 13 residues. V dropped 1 base and J dropped 3 bases, with 6 bases sitting between them. CDR1 SGHDN and CDR2 FVKESK come from the germline V gene. This chain's CDR3 is CASSQGRDYGYTF. The CDR3 DNA reads as TGTGCCAGCAGCCAAGGTCGGGACTATGGCTACACCTTC.

The CDR3 DNA reads as TGTGCCAGCAGTCCACTTTTGGAGGGAGGTCAGCCCCAGCATTTT. Translating it yields CASSPLLEGGQPQHF. This chain connects TRBV6-5 to TRBJ1-5; D is ambiguous. CDR1 is MNHEY and CDR2 is SVGAGI in the germline V gene. Trimming removed 5 bases at V and 6 bases at J, with 17 bases between. This CDR3 spans 15 amino acids.

The rearrangement uses TRBV27 and TRBJ2-7; TRBD1 might be the D (6 bases). V lost 10 bases and J 2 bases, leaving 18 bases between the germline ends. This CDR3 contains 14 residues. Germline V gene lookup returns CDR1 MNHEY and CDR2 SMNVEV (reference sequence). CDR3 sequence (DNA): TGTGCCAACCACATAGGGGGTAGGACCTACGAGCAGTACTTC. Its protein is CANHIGGRTYEQYF.

The chain is built from TRBV12-3 or TRBV12-4 and TRBJ2-7; D perhaps matches TRBD1 (6 bases). This CDR3 is 13 amino acids long. Trimming cost V 7 bases and J 2 bases, with 12 bases left between them. The CDR3 here is CASTTTGPYEQYF. The CDR3, as DNA: TGTGCCAGCACCACGACAGGCCCCTACGAGCAGTACTTC.

For this clone: The same CDR3 can be traced to other DNA sequences in this sample. The V call is TRBV12-3 or TRBV12-4, the J call TRBJ1-5; a possible D gene is TRBD1 (6 bases). V dropped 3 bases and J dropped 10 bases, with 7 bases sitting between them. This CDR3 is 11 amino acids long. The chain's CDR3 is CASSLTGPQHF. The CDR3 DNA is TGTGCCAGCAGTTTGACAGGTCCCCAGCATTTT.

This chain joins TRBV2 and TRBJ1-4; 9 bases are shared with TRBD1. The CDR3 has 18 amino acids. V shed 3 bases and J 0 bases; nucleotides not matched to a gene: 8. Looked up from germline, CDR1 is SNHLY and CDR2 is FYNNEI. CDR3 in DNA: TGTGCCAGCAGTGAGTGGACAGGGGCTATCTCAACTAATGAAAAACTGTTTTTT. Encoded protein: CASSEWTGAISTNEKLFF.

The rearrangement joins TRBV5-1 to TRBJ1-4; no definite D call. V was pared by 2 bases and J by 5 bases, with 10 bases between. CDR3 length equals 14 residues. From germline, CDR1 is SGHRS and CDR2 YFSETQ. CDR3 bases: TGCGCCAGCAGCTTAAATCCCTCAAATGAAAAACTGTTTTTT. Its translation: CASSLNPSNEKLFF. Filled out from reference TRBV5-1 and TRBJ1-4, the complete variable domain reads KAGVTQTPRYLIKTRGQQVTLSCSPISGHRSVSWYQQTPGQGLQFLFEYFSETQRNKGNFPGRFSGRQFSNSRSEMNVSTLELGDSALYLCASSLNPSNEKLFFGSGTQLSVL.

The chain carries TRBV6-1 and TRBJ2-7; D remains unclear. The CDR3 is made up of 13 amino acids. CDR1 and CDR2 from the germline V gene are MNHNS and SASEGT. Trimming left V 6 bases short and J 2 bases short, with 11 bases between. The CDR3 coding sequence is TGTGCCAGCAGACATCACGGAGCCTACGAGCAGTACTTC. Translating gives CASRHHGAYEQYF.

This rearrangement joins TRBV6-6 to TRBJ1-2, with TRBD1 as a possible D gene (5 bases). V was shortened by 4 bases and J by 5 bases, with 8 bases between the two germline ends. Germline V lookup: CDR1 MNHNY, CDR2 SVGAGI (reference sequence). The CDR3 consists of 12 residues. The CDR3 region has the DNA TGTGCCAGCAGTTTGGACATTTATGGCTACACCTTC. Translated, it gives CASSLDIYGYTF.

As concerns this clone: The junction and the germline gene differ at one end; a read error may be behind it. CDR3 DNA: TGTGCCAGCAGTCAAGGTAACACTGAAGCTTTCTTT. As protein: CASSQGNTEAFF. This rearrangement joins TRBV3-1 (or the pseudogene TRBV3-2) to TRBJ1-1, with D hard to call. Germline V lookup: CDR1 LGHDT, CDR2 YNNKEL (reference sequence). The CDR3 has 12 amino acids.